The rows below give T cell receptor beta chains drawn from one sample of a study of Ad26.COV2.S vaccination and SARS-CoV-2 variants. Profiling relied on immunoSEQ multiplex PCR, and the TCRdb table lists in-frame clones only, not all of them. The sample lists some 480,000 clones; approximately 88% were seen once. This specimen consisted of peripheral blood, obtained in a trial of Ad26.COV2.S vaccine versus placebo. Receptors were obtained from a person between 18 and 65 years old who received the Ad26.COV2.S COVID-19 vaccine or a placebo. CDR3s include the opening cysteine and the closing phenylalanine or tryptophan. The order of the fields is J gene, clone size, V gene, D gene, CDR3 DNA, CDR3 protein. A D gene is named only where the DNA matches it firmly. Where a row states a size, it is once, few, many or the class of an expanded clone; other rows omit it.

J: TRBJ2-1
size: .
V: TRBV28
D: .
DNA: TGTGCCAGCAGTGCACGGGGACAAGGGACCTACAATGAGCAGTTCTTC
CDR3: CASSARGQGTYNEQFF

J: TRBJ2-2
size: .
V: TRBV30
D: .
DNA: TGTGCCTGGTCCCGTGGGGTTGGCGGGGAGCTGTTTTTT
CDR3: CAWSRGVGGELFF

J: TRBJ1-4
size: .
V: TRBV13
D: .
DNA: TGTGCCAGCAGCCAGGGCCCCGGGGGGGCTTCGTCTGCAACTAATGAAAAACTGTTTTTT
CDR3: CASSQGPGGASSATNEKLFF

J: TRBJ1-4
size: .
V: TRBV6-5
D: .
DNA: TGTGCCAGCAGTTACTCGGCCGGGCCTCAGGAAAAACTGTTTTTT
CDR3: CASSYSAGPQEKLFF

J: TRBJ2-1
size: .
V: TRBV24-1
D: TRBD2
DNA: TGTGCCACCAGTGACCCCGGGACTAGCTTTAATGAGCAGTTCTTC
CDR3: CATSDPGTSFNEQFF

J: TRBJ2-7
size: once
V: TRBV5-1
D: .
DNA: TGCGCCAGCAGCCTGGGGGCAGGGAATGGCCACGAGCAGTACTTC
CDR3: CASSLGAGNGHEQYF

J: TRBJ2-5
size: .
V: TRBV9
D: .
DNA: TGTGCCAGCAGCGTAGCGGGGGGCGGTAGCGGCTACAGCCAAGAGACCCAGTACTTC
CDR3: CASSVAGGGSGYSQETQYF

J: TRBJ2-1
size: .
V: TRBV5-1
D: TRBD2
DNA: TGCGCCAGCAGCTGGGAACTAGCGGCTCTGGGCGGTGAGCAGTTCTTC
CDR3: CASSWELAALGGEQFF

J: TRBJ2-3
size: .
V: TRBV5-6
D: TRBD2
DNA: TGTGCCAGCAGCTTGGTCGGGGGGGGCACAGATACGCAGTATTTT
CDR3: CASSLVGGGTDTQYF

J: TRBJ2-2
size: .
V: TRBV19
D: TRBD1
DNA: TGTGCCAGTAGTGGGTTGGGACAGGGCGACACCGGGGAGCTGTTTTTT
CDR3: CASSGLGQGDTGELFF

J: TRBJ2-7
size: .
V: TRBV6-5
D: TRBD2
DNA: TGTGCCAGCAGTTACTCGTTTCAAGCGGGAGCCCACGAGCAGTACTTC
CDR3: CASSYSFQAGAHEQYF

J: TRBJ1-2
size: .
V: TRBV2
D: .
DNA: TGTGCCAGCAGTGACAGGGGTTTCTATGGCTACACCTTC
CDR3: CASSDRGFYGYTF

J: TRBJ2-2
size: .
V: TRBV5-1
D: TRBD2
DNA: TGCGCCAGCAGCTACGGACTAGCGGGAGGAGTCGGGGAGCTGTTTTTT
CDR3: CASSYGLAGGVGELFF

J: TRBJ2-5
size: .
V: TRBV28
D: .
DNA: TGTGCCAGCAGGAAAAGAGGGTTGATCGGAGAGACCCAGTACTTC
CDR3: CASRKRGLIGETQYF

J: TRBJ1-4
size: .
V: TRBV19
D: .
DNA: TGTGCCAGTAGTATTGCGACTAATGAAAAACTGTTTTTT
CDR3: CASSIATNEKLFF

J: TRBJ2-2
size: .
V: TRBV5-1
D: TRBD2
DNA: TGCGCCAGCAGTACCGGGACTAGCGCGAACACCGGGGAGCTGTTTTTT
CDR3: CASSTGTSANTGELFF

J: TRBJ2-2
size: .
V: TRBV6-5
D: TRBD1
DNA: TGTGCCAGCCGACAGGGGAACACCGGGGAGCTGTTTTTT
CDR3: CASRQGNTGELFF

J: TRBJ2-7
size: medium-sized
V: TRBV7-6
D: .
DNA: TGTGCCAGCAGCTTAGCGCAGGGAGAATCCTACGAGCAGTACTTC
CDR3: CASSLAQGESYEQYF

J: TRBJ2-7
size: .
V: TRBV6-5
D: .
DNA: TGTGCCACCCTCACCGGAACCTTTGGCTACGAGCAGTACTTC
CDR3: CATLTGTFGYEQYF

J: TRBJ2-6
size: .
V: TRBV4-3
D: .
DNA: TGCGCCAGCAGCCAGGGGATGAGGGCTGGGGCCAACGTCCTGACTTTC
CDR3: CASSQGMRAGANVLTF

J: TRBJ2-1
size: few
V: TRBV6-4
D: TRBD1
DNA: TGTGCCAGCAGCCGGTCCCAACAGGGGTCAAGCTCCTACAATGAGCAGTTCTTC
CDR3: CASSRSQQGSSSYNEQFF

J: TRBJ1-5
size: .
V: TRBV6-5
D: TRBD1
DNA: TGTGCCAGCAGGGGCGGGACAGGAGCCCAGCCCCAGCATTTT
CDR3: CASRGGTGAQPQHF

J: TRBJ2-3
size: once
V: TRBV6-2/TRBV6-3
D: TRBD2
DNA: TGTGCCAGCAGTTACGAATTTGCGGGAGTAGTGTCAGATACGCAGTATTTT
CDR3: CASSYEFAGVVSDTQYF

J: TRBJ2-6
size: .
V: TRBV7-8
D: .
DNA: TGTGCCAGCAGCCCCCCTAACCCCGGCGGGGCCAACGTCCTGACTTTC
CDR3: CASSPPNPGGANVLTF

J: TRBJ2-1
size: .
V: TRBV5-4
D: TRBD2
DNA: TGTGCCAGCAGCGCGGGACTAGCGGGAGGAAGGAATGAGCAGTTCTTC
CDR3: CASSAGLAGGRNEQFF

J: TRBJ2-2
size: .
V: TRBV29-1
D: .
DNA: TGCAGCGCCCGAAGTGGGGCCGGGGAGCTGTTTTTT
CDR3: CSARSGAGELFF

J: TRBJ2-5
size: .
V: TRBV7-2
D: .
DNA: TGTGCCAGCAGCTCAGGGTCGGCGACCCAGTACTTC
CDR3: CASSSGSATQYF

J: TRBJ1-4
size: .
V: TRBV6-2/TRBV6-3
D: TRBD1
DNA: TGTGCCAGCAGTCCCCCGGGACAGGGGAGGAAACTGTTTTTT
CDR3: CASSPPGQGRKLFF

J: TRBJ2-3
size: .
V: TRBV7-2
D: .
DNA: TGTGCCAGCAGCCTATTCCAGCGGGGCACAGATACGCAGTATTTT
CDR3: CASSLFQRGTDTQYF

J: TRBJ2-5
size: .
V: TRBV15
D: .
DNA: TGTGCCACCAGCAGAGATCAGGGGACCCAGTACTTC
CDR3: CATSRDQGTQYF

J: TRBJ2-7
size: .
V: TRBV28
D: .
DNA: TGTGCCAGCAGTTTATCGGATACTACGGCGGCCCAGTACTTC
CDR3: CASSLSDTTAAQYF

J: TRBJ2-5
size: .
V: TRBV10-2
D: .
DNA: TGCGCCAGCAGGACCCTAGCGACCCAAGAGACCCAGTACTTC
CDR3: CASRTLATQETQYF

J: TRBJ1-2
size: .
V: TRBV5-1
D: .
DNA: TGCGCCAGCAGCTTGACTGCACCGGGGGCCGATGGCTACACCTTC
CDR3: CASSLTAPGADGYTF

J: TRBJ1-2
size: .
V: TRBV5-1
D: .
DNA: TGCGCCAGCAGCCCTGACTCGGGTGGCTACACCTTC
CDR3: CASSPDSGGYTF

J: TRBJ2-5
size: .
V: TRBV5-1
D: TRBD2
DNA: TGCGCCAGCAGCCGAGGGACTAGCGGGATAGAGACCCAGTACTTC
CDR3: CASSRGTSGIETQYF

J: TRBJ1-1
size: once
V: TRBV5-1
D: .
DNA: TGCGCCAGCAGCTTGGAAGTGAACACTGAAGCTTTCTTT
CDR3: CASSLEVNTEAFF

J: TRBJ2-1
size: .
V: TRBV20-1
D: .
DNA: TGCAGTGCTTGGTGGGGTGAGCAGTTCTTC
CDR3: CSAWWGEQFF

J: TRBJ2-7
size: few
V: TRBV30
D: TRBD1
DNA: TGTGCCTGGACTTCGGGACAGGGGGCTTACGAGCAGTACTTC
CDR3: CAWTSGQGAYEQYF

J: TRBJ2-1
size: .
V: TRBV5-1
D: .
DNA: TGCGCCAGCAGCTTGGGTCCCGCTACCTACAATGAGCAGTTCTTC
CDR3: CASSLGPATYNEQFF

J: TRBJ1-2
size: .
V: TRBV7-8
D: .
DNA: TGTGCCAGCAGCCCATTTAGGATCTCCAACTATGGCTACACCTTC
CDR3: CASSPFRISNYGYTF

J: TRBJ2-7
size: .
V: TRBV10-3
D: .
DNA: TGTGCCATCAGTGTACGTCGGGGCTACGAGCAGTACTTC
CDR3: CAISVRRGYEQYF

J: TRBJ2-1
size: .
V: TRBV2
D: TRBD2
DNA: TGTGCCAGCAGAGGGACTAGCGGGAGATTGGAGTTCTTC
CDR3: CASRGTSGRLEFF

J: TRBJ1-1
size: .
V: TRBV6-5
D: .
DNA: TGTGCCAGCAGCGCGGGTCAAGGCTGGGCTGAAGCTTTCTTT
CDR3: CASSAGQGWAEAFF

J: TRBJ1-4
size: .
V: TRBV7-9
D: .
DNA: TGTGCCAGCCCCGCGGTGGGGGCGACTAATGAAAAACTGTTTTTT
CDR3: CASPAVGATNEKLFF

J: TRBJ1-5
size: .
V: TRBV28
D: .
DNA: TGTGCCAGCAGTTTACAGGGTGCGGAGCAGCCCCAGCATTTT
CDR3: CASSLQGAEQPQHF

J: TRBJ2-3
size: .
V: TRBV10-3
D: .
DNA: TGTGCCATAGCCGGTGGGGGCACAGATACGCAGTATTTT
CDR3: CAIAGGGTDTQYF

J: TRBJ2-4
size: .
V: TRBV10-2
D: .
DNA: TGCGCCAGCAGAGGGGGGCCTCTAGCCAAAAACATTCAGTACTTC
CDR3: CASRGGPLAKNIQYF

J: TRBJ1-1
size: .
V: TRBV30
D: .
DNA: TGTGCCTGGAGGCGGGGGGTAGACACTGAAGCTTTCTTT
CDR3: CAWRRGVDTEAFF

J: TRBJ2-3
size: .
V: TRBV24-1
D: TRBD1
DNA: TGTGCCACCAGTGATTTGAGGGAACAGGGGCATACGCAGTATTTT
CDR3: CATSDLREQGHTQYF

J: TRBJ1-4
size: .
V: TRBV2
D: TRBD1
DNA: TGTGCCAGCAGCTTAGACAGGGTTGATGAAAAACTGTTTTTT
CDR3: CASSLDRVDEKLFF

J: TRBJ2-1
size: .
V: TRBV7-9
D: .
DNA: TGTGCCAGCAGCTTAGGGGAATACAATGAGCAGTTCTTC
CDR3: CASSLGEYNEQFF

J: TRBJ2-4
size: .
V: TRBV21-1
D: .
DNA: TGTGCCAGCAGCAAAGTAGGGCGGGCTACGCTAGCCAAAAACATTCAGTACTTC
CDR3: CASSKVGRATLAKNIQYF

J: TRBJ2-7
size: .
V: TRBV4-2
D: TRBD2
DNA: TGTGCCAGCAGCCAAGCTAGCGGGAGTTACGAGCAGTACTTC
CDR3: CASSQASGSYEQYF